This entry describes one T cell receptor beta chain. Specified time point: late/post reinfection, 12 to 24 weeks after detection. No in vitro expansion preceded TCR sequencing of the sorted cells. Control naive CD8 T cells came from a couple of donors at all three reinfection time points. The data stem from a study of memory CD8 T cells in hepatitis C reinfection. Looking at the study overall: A couple of donors cleared primary HCV but became chronic after reinfection. Late/post reinfection sampling occurred 12 to 24 weeks after detected reinfection. HCV reinfection: RNA-positive following two negative tests at least 60 days apart.

The CDR3 covers 12 residues. The V gene's germline CDR1 is LNHDA and CDR2 SQIVND (reference sequence). The V gene lost 9 bases and the J gene lost 5 bases, with 13 bases spanning the gap. The data were produced by immunoSEQ multiplex PCR, yet TCRdb's version contains in-frame clones alone and is incomplete. The data contain about 43,000 clones, nearly 90% of them singletons. The sequencing sample was made of naive CD8+ T cells sorted from blood. This chain links TRBV19 with TRBJ1-1; TRBD1 is a possible D gene (5 bases). This TCR was sampled from a man aged 18 to 30 with hepatitis C virus infection. As DNA, the CDR3 is TGTGCCAGCCGTTGGGGCACGACTGAAGCTTTCTTT. Translation gives CASRWGTTEAFF.